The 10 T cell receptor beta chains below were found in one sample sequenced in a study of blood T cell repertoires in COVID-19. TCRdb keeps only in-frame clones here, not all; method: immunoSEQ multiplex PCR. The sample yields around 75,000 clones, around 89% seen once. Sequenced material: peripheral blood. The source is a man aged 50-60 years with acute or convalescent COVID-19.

In DNA, the CDR3 is TGTGCCAGCAGCCGAAGGGACAGGTTCTATGGCTACACCTTC. Residues: CASSRRDRFYGYTF. This chain joins TRBV3-1 (or the pseudogene TRBV3-2) and TRBJ1-2; 8 bases agree with TRBD1. The V segment lost 4 bases and the J segment 4 bases; nucleotides outside the gene matches: 5. Germline lookup yields CDR1 LGHDT and CDR2 YNNKEL (reference sequence). The CDR3 sequence is 14 residues long.

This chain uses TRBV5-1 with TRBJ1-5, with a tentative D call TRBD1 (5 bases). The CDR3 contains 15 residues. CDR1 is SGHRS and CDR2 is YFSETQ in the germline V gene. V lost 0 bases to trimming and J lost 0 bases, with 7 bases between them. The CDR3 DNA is TGCGCCAGCAGCTTGGGGACATCTAGCAATCAGCCCCAGCATTTT. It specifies CASSLGTSSNQPQHF.

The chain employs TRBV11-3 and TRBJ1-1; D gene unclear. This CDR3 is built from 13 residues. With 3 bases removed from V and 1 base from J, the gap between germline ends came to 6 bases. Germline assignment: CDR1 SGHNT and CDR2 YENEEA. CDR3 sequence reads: CASSFSGNTEAFF. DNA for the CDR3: TGTGCCAGCAGCTTTAGCGGGAACACTGAAGCTTTCTTT.

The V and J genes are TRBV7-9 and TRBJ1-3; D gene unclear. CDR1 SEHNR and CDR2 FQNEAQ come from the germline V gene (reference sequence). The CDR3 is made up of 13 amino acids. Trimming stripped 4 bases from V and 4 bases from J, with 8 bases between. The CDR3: CASSSAVGNTIYF. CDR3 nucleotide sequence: TGTGCCAGCAGCTCTGCAGTAGGAAACACCATATATTTT.

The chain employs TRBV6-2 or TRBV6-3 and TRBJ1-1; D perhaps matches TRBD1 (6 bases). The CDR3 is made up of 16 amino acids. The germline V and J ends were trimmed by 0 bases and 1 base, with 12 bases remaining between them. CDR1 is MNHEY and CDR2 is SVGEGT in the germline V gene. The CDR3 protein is CASSYSRQATNTEAFF. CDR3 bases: TGTGCCAGCAGTTACTCGAGACAGGCGACGAACACTGAAGCTTTCTTT.

CDR3 nucleotide sequence: TGTGCCAGCAGTTACTCCGACCCTAGCGGGGGAGGGGATGAGCAGTTCTTC. This sequence encodes CASSYSDPSGGGDEQFF. The gene calls are TRBV6-2 or TRBV6-3 and TRBJ2-1, with 10 bases lining up with TRBD2. This CDR3 contains 17 residues. The V gene end was trimmed by 0 bases and the J gene end by 8 bases; junction bases not matched to a gene: 10. From germline, CDR1 is MNHEY and CDR2 SVGEGT.

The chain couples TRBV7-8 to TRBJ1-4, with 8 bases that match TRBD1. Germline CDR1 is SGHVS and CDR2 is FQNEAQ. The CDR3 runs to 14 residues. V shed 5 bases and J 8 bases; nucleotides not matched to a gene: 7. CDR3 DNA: TGTGCCAGCAGCGCAGGGGGCGTCGGCGAAAAACTGTTTTTT. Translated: CASSAGGVGEKLFF. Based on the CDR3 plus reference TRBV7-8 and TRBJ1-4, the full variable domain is GAGVSQSPRYKVAKRGQDVALRCDPISGHVSLFWYQQALGQGPEFLTYFQNEAQLDKSGLPSDRFFAERPEGSVSTLKIQRTQQEDSAVYLCASSAGGVGEKLFFGSGTQLSVL.

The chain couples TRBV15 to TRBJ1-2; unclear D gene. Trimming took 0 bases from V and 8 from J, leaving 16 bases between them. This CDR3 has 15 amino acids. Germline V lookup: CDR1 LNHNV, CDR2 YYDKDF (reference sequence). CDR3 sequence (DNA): TGTGCCACCAGCAGAGATAAAGCGTTGAGCGGGGGCTACACCTTC. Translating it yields CATSRDKALSGGYTF.

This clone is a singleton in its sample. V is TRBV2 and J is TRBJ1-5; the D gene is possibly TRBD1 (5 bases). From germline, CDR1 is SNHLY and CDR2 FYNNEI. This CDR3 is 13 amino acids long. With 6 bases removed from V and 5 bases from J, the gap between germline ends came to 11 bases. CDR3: CASRGREDQPQHF. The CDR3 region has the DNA TGTGCCAGCAGGGGGCGCGAGGATCAGCCCCAGCATTTT.

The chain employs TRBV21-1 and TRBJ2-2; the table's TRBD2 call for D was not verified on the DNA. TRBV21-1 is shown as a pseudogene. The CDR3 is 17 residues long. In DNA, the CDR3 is TGTGCCAGCAGCAAAGAGGGTAGCGGGAGAGGCACCGGGGAGCTGTTTTTT. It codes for CASSKEGSGRGTGELFF.